The T cell receptor (beta chain) under discussion was sequenced for a study of blood T cells in healthy people across ages. Study findings and constraints: TCR beta diversity, measured per million T cells, fell in a roughly linear way with age.

Together with a sample-barcoded 5' primer, a J-beta primer mix was included in a second PCR lasting roughly 6 to 12 cycles. TCRdb re-called the 5' RACE reads through MiXCR, storing one row per CDR3 protein. The sample includes 900,000 to 950,000 distinct CDR3 sequences, around 29% of them seen just once. The V gene's germline CDR1 is MGHRA and CDR2 YSYEKL. There are 18 residues in the CDR3. There are a few counts of this clonotype. Its antigen is unknown. One end of the junction varies from germline; a read error may be responsible. This sample was also put to use in a study of T cells of mothers and their children. That report adds: When the second PCR was run, its M1S primer added sample barcodes and 2-4 random nucleotides. When mothers and children were related, their normalized repertoire overlap, which was always slightly higher, did not differ significantly from that of unrelated pairs.

The V gene is TRBV4-1, the J gene TRBJ2-4; no clear D. Specimen: blood. The TCR comes from a woman in her forties in good health. This chain's CDR3 is CASSQLPDPFSTKSIQYF. CDR3 nucleotides: TGCGCCAGCAGCCAACTACCAGACCCCTTCTCGACCAAAAGCATTCAGTACTTC.